One and the same sample provided the 10 T cell receptor beta chains below, sequenced in a study of PD-1 and CTLA-4 blockade in melanoma. The protocol was immunoSEQ multiplex PCR, while the TCRdb copy is restricted to in-frame clones and leaves out a portion. The table records over 25,000 clones, about 89% of them present only once. The specimen was CD8+ T cells from peripheral blood, collected before anti-PD-1 treatment. These receptors originate from a human donor with melanoma.

The chain joins TRBV19 to TRBJ2-1; weak D call: TRBD2 (6 bases). The V end was cut by 11 bases, the J end by 0 bases, with 11 bases between. The germline V gene encodes CDR1 LNHDA and CDR2 SQIVND (reference sequence). The CDR3 is made up of 13 amino acids. DNA of the CDR3: TGTGCCGTAGCCGGGAGCTCCTACAATGAGCAGTTCTTC. It codes for CAVAGSSYNEQFF. Together with reference TRBV19 and TRBJ2-1, the CDR3 gives the full variable domain: DGGITQSPKYLFRKEGQNVTLSCEQNLNHDAMYWYRQDPGQGLRLIYYSQIVNDFQKGDIAEGYSVSREKKESFPLTVTSAQKNPTAFYLCAVAGSSYNEQFFGPGTRLTVL.

V usage is TRBV27 and J usage is TRBJ1-4, with D possibly TRBD1 on 6 matching bases. Germline V lookup: CDR1 MNHEY, CDR2 SMNVEV (reference sequence). The CDR3 covers 16 residues. Trimming took off 3 bases at V and 4 bases at J, with 15 bases between the two ends. CDR3 protein: CASSLTSGAINEKLFF. The DNA of the CDR3 is TGTGCCAGCAGTTTGACCTCGGGGGCTATTAATGAAAAACTGTTTTTT.

This chain uses TRBV30 with TRBJ1-1; D ambiguous. The CDR3 is 16 residues long. Trimming took off 2 bases at V and 5 bases at J, with 21 bases between the two ends. Germline assignment: CDR1 GTSNPN and CDR2 SVGIG (reference sequence). In nucleotides, the CDR3 is TGTGCCTGGAGTCCCCTATCCCCTGGGGATGGGACTGAAGCTTTCTTT. It encodes CAWSPLSPGDGTEAFF.

V usage is TRBV2 and J usage is TRBJ1-1; TRBD1 matches at 8 bases. V gave up 3 bases and J gave up 7 bases; unmatched junction bases: 4. Germline V gene lookup returns CDR1 SNHLY and CDR2 FYNNEI. The CDR3 runs 13 residues. CDR3 nucleotides: TGTGCCAGCAGTGATCGGACAGGGCGTGAAGCTTTCTTT. It specifies CASSDRTGREAFF.

The rearrangement links TRBV30 to TRBJ1-4; tentative D call: TRBD1 (6 bases). Per germline, CDR1 GTSNPN and CDR2 SVGIG (reference sequence). Trimming removed 7 bases at V and 0 bases at J, with 15 bases between. This CDR3 is built from 15 residues. As DNA, the CDR3 is TGTGCCTTGGCAGGGGCCCTCGCAACTAATGAAAAACTGTTTTTT. Protein sequence: CALAGALATNEKLFF.

The rearrangement links TRBV19 to TRBJ2-7, with TRBD1 matching over 9 bases. The CDR3 runs to 16 residues. Germline V lookup: CDR1 LNHDA, CDR2 SQIVND (reference sequence). The V segment lost 6 bases and the J segment 0 bases; nucleotides outside the gene matches: 9. The CDR3 is CASSQIPGQGSYEQYF. The CDR3 DNA is TGTGCCAGTAGCCAAATTCCGGGACAGGGCTCCTACGAGCAGTACTTC.

V gene TRBV29-1 combines with J gene TRBJ2-1; D is possibly TRBD2 (6 bases). V dropped 3 bases and J dropped 15 bases, with 24 bases sitting between them. Germline V gives CDR1 SQVTM, CDR2 ANQGSEA. The CDR3 spans 14 residues. The CDR3 nucleotides read TGCAGCGTTGAGGGCGGGGTGAAGGCTGGAGGGCGGTTCTTC. Amino acids: CSVEGGVKAGGRFF.

The chain recombines TRBV20-1 with TRBJ2-1, with 12 bases matching TRBD2. The CDR3 runs 19 residues. Germline V gives CDR1 DFQATT, CDR2 SNEGSKA (reference sequence). Unmatched junction bases numbered 12, after V lost 3 bases and J lost 0 bases. CDR3 sequence (DNA): TGCAGTGCTAGTCGTAGACTAGCGGGAGAGATGAGCTCCTACAATGAGCAGTTCTTC. Its protein product is CSASRRLAGEMSSYNEQFF.

The rearrangement links TRBV19 to TRBJ1-5; 9 nucleotides agree with TRBD1. Germline CDR1 is LNHDA and CDR2 is SQIVND (reference sequence). V lost 5 bases to trimming and J lost 7 bases; unmatched junction nucleotides: 6. The CDR3 spans 14 residues. This CDR3 is CASSPTGGVQPQHF. In DNA form, the CDR3 reads TGTGCCAGTAGTCCCACAGGGGGCGTCCAGCCCCAGCATTTT.

This chain joins TRBV19 and TRBJ1-5; D gene unclear. This CDR3 region has 17 residues. Trimming removed 2 bases from V and 3 bases from J, with 17 bases in between. Germline V gene data show CDR1 as LNHDA and CDR2 as SQIVND (reference sequence). CDR3 sequence (DNA): TGTGCCAGTAGTATAAGCCCTGTTGTGAATCTCAATCAGCCCCAGCATTTT. Its protein product is CASSISPVVNLNQPQHF.